This entry lists 13 T cell receptor beta chains sequenced from one sample in a study of regulatory T cells after allogeneic stem cell transplantation. Amplification of the TCR beta CDR3 region followed SMARTer RACE reverse transcription of RNA. TCRdb itself ran the 5' RACE reads through MiXCR, one entry per CDR3 protein. The profile shows fewer than 6,000 distinct CDR3 sequences, roughly 97% of them singletons. Sequencing was performed on sorted CD4+ T cells from blood (whether regulatory or conventional is not recorded), taken 30 days after allogeneic stem cell transplant. Receptors were obtained from a human patient who had an allogeneic stem cell transplant, so the T cells may come from the graft donor.

The CDR3 sequence: CASSSGTGGRCPYNEPFF. The CDR3 DNA reads TGCGCCAGCAGCTCGGGCACTGGCGGGAGATGCCCGTACAATGAACCGTTCTTC. The gene calls are TRBV5-1 and TRBJ2-1; 7 nucleotides align to TRBD2. The CDR3 totals 18 residues. V lost 3 bases, J lost 15 bases, and 27 bases stayed unmatched. Germline-derived CDR1 and CDR2 are SGHRS and YFSETQ.

This clonotype was observed a single time. Compared with germline, one end of the junction differs, possibly owing to a read error. This chain links TRBV20-1 with TRBJ1-5; D not resolved. Per the germline V gene, CDR1 is DFQATT and CDR2 is SNEGSKA (reference sequence). The CDR3 loop spans 14 amino acids. This CDR3 reads CRASWGMGNEHQHF. The CDR3 bases are TGCAGGGCTAGTTGGGGAATGGGCAATGAGCACCAGCATTTT.

This chain joins TRBV11-3 and TRBJ2-7; D gene ambiguous. Germline V gene lookup returns CDR1 SGHNT and CDR2 YENEEA. There are 15 residues in the CDR3. Deletions cut 1 base from V and 2 bases from J, with 12 bases between. The CDR3 is CASSLAPVAPYEQYF. For the CDR3, the DNA is TGTGCCAGCAGCTTAGCGCCAGTTGCTCCCTACGAGCAGTACTTC.

On this clonotype: Mismatch with germline at one junction end may stem from a read error. The J gene is TRBJ2-2, the V gene TRBV6-5; D assignment may be TRBD1 or TRBD2 (5 bases each). The CDR3 consists of 16 residues. Germline assignment: CDR1 MNHEY and CDR2 SVGAGI. This CDR3 reads CAIPSLAGVPKGKLFF. CDR3 DNA: TGTGCCATCCCCAGTCTAGCCGGAGTGCCCAAGGGGAAGCTGTTTTTC.

Concerning this clonotype: Here the CDR3 omits its conserved ending phenylalanine or tryptophan, so a read error is the likely source. This chain uses TRBV5-1 with TRBJ1-2, with D possibly matching TRBD1 (5 bases). Germline CDR1 SGHRS, CDR2 YFSETQ. CDR3 length equals 15 residues. The CDR3 spells CASSLRGETDYDYTV. The CDR3 DNA reads as TGCGCCAGCAGCTTGAGGGGAGAGACGGATTATGACTACACCGTC.

The V call is TRBV5-1, the J call TRBJ2-7; 8 bases match TRBD2. Per the germline V gene, CDR1 is SGHRS and CDR2 is YFSETQ. The CDR3 totals 16 residues. DNA of the CDR3: TGCGGCAGTGAACCTGGGAGAAGCGGGGGTTACTATGAGCAGTACTTC. It codes for CGSEPGRSGGYYEQYF. Full variable domain (outside the CDR3, taken from reference TRBV5-1 and TRBJ2-7): KAGVTQTPRYLIKTRGQQVTLSCSPISGHRSVSWYQQTPGQGLQFLFEYFSETQRNKGNFPGRFSGRQFSNSRSEMNVSTLELGDSALYLCGSEPGRSGGYYEQYFGPGTRLTVT.

As concerns this clonotype: A read error is likely, as this CDR3 ends without the conserved phenylalanine or tryptophan. The chain uses TRBV5-5 and TRBJ1-5; D possibly corresponds to TRBD1 (5 bases). CDR1 is SGHKS, CDR2 YYEKEE, per germline (reference sequence). This CDR3 is built from 18 residues. The CDR3 sequence: CASSWSTRGMNSYQPQHV. The CDR3, as DNA: TGTGCCAGCAGCTGGTCGACGAGGGGAATGAATAGCTATCAGCCCCAGCATGTT.

The genes are TRBV4-3 and TRBJ1-2, with D unclear. The CDR3 runs 15 residues. Germline loops: CDR1 LGHNA, CDR2 YSLEER. Trimming left V 0 bases short and J 8 bases short, with 16 bases between. Here the CDR3 reads CASSQEEGHVRGYTF. The CDR3 coding sequence is TGCGCCAGCAGCCAAGAGGAGGGCCACGTAAGGGGCTACACCTTC.

As for this clonotype: The junction shows a germline mismatch at one end, possibly a read error. The chain is built from TRBV5-1 and TRBJ2-5, with D uncertain. CDR3 size: 19 residues. Per germline, CDR1 SGHRS and CDR2 YFSETQ. The CDR3 coding sequence is TGCGCCAGCAACTTGTTTGGGCCCAGGCGGTCTGGCCTTCAAGAGACCCAGTACTTC. This gives the protein CASNLFGPRRSGLQETQYF.

In this sample, this clonotype turned up once. One end of the junction does not line up with germline, which may come from a read error. The CDR3 loop reads CASSSGLRESQNF. The CDR3 coding sequence is TGTGCCAGTAGCTCGGGACTAAGAGAAAGCCAGAACTTC. The chain has TRBV3-1 and TRBJ2-5, with 7 bases matching TRBD2. This CDR3 has 13 amino acids. CDR1 LGHDT and CDR2 YNNKEL come from the germline V gene (reference sequence).

Regarding this clonotype: The junction departs from the called germline gene at one end, perhaps through a read error. The V gene is TRBV2, the J gene TRBJ2-2; the D gene is possibly TRBD2 (7 bases). The germline gives CDR1 SNHLY, CDR2 FYNNEI. This CDR3 has 16 amino acids. The CDR3 DNA follows: TGTTCCAGCAGCGGCGATCGAGCGGGGTTGGTAGGGGGGCTGTTCTTT. Protein: CSSSGDRAGLVGGLFF.

As regards this clonotype: A read error may produce the germline difference seen at one junction end. The chain employs TRBV6-5 and TRBJ2-1; 9 bases fit TRBD2. The CDR3 sequence is 15 residues long. Germline assignment: CDR1 MNHEY and CDR2 SVGAGI. The CDR3 DNA sequence: TGTGCCAGCAGAACCCTGGCGGGAGGGCCGGGTGAGCAGCTCTTC. It encodes CASRTLAGGPGEQLF.

Points on this clonotype: Relative to the germline gene, one junction end is altered; a read error may explain this. The chain carries TRBV5-1 and TRBJ2-7, with TRBD2 as a possible D gene (6 bases). Germline V gene data show CDR1 as SGHRS and CDR2 as YFSETQ. The CDR3 runs 15 residues. In DNA form, the CDR3 reads TGCGCCAGCAGCTTCCTAGCGCGACACAAGTACGAACAGTACTTC. Amino acids: CASSFLARHKYEQYF.